Listed here are 19 T cell receptor beta chains from one sample, sequenced in a study of cytomegalovirus exposure and HLA in healthy donors. Primers included in the PCR were 60 Vbeta and 13 Jbeta primers. The method was immunoSEQ multiplex PCR; TCRdb's version includes in-frame clones alone and lacks a portion of them. The table has 200,000 to 300,000 clones, approximately 84% seen once. The sample taken for sequencing was PBMCs. The receptors were sampled from a woman in her thirties or forties in good health and CMV-seropositive.

This clone is a singleton in its sample. The chain has TRBV28 and TRBJ2-1; TRBD2 aligns across 14 bases. CDR1 is MDHEN and CDR2 is SYDVKM in the germline V gene. The CDR3 spans 15 residues. Trimming at V came to 6 bases and at J to 6 bases, leaving 4 bases not matched to a gene. The CDR3 coding sequence is TGTGCCAGCAGGGCCGGGACTAGCGGGAGCAATGAGCAGTTCTTC. Amino acid sequence: CASRAGTSGSNEQFF.

The V gene is TRBV10-3, the J gene TRBJ1-2; TRBD1 agrees at 7 bases. The CDR3 contains 18 residues. CDR1 and CDR2 from the germline V gene are ENHRY and SYGVKD. After removal of 1 base from V and 3 bases from J, the junction contained 14 bases not matched to a gene. CDR3 coding DNA: TGTGCCATCAGTGAGTTGATATTAAAGGGACAGTCCTACTATGGCTACACCTTC. This encodes CAISELILKGQSYYGYTF.

A few counts support this clone. The chain uses TRBV6-5 and TRBJ1-1, with D possibly TRBD1 on 6 matching bases. From germline, CDR1 is MNHEY and CDR2 SVGAGI. The CDR3 sequence is 13 residues long. The V end was cut by 5 bases, the J end by 3 bases, with 10 bases between. Here the CDR3 DNA reads TGTGCCAGCAGTACTACAGGGTACACTGAAGCTTTCTTT. Residues: CASSTTGYTEAFF.

This chain uses TRBV13 with TRBJ2-6; 7 positions match TRBD1. The V and J ends lost 5 bases and 0 bases, in that order; junction bases with no gene match: 4. This CDR3 region has 16 residues. Germline CDR1 PRHDT, CDR2 FYEKMQ (reference sequence). CDR3 protein: CASSLRTGSGANVLTF. For the CDR3, the DNA is TGTGCCAGCAGCCTCAGGACAGGCTCTGGGGCCAACGTCCTGACTTTC.

The chain links TRBV5-1 to TRBJ1-1; D is ambiguous. Trimming took off 3 bases at V and 1 base at J, with 10 bases between the two ends. The CDR3 consists of 14 residues. Germline CDR1 and CDR2: SGHRS and YFSETQ. CDR3 in DNA: TGCGCCAGCAGCTCGCACAAACGGAACACTGAAGCTTTCTTT. Translation: CASSSHKRNTEAFF.

This chain connects TRBV7-9 to TRBJ2-4; 14 positions match TRBD2. Germline values: CDR1 SEHNR, CDR2 FQNEAQ (reference sequence). The CDR3 is made up of 15 amino acids. The V segment lost 5 bases and the J segment 5 bases; nucleotides outside the gene matches: 2. As DNA, the CDR3 is TGTGCCAGCAGCCAGACTAGCGGGAGGGAAAACATTCAGTACTTC. Protein: CASSQTSGRENIQYF.

V usage is TRBV28 and J usage is TRBJ1-1, with 10 bases matching TRBD1. CDR1 is MDHEN, CDR2 SYDVKM, per germline. The CDR3 length is 13 residues. J lost 10 bases, V lost 4 bases, and 6 bases had no gene match. CDR3 residues: CASSSDRGLSAFF. DNA for the CDR3: TGTGCCAGCAGTTCGGACAGGGGGTTGTCAGCTTTCTTT. The whole variable domain, remainder taken from reference TRBV28 and TRBJ1-1, is DVKVTQSSRYLVKRTGEKVFLECVQDMDHENMFWYRQDPGLGLRLIYFSYDVKMKEKGDIPEGYSVSREKKERFSLILESASTNQTSMYLCASSSDRGLSAFFGQGTRLTVV.

This rearrangement joins TRBV19 to TRBJ2-7; possible D gene TRBD2, 5 bases. Germline CDR1 LNHDA, CDR2 SQIVND (reference sequence). The length of the CDR3 is 15 residues. Trimming pared 5 bases from V and 2 bases from J, leaving 16 bases between. For the CDR3, the DNA is TGTGCCAGTAGTTATGGACTCTTCCAGACCTACGAGCAGTACTTC. Translating it yields CASSYGLFQTYEQYF.

J is TRBJ2-3 and V is TRBV27; TRBD2 aligns across 9 bases. CDR1 MNHEY and CDR2 SMNVEV come from the germline V gene (reference sequence). J gave up 2 bases and V 10 bases, and 13 bases lay outside the gene matches. The CDR3 spans 16 residues. The CDR3 loop reads CATAFAGGAATDTQYF. The CDR3 coding sequence is TGTGCCACAGCGTTTGCGGGGGGGGCTGCCACAGATACGCAGTATTTT.

The CDR3 region has the DNA TGTGCCAGCAGGCAGCAGGCAGGGTCACCCCTCCACTTT. Translating it yields CASRQQAGSPLHF. The V gene is TRBV2, the J gene TRBJ1-6, with D possibly TRBD1 on 5 matching bases. CDR3 length: 13 amino acids. The germline V gene has CDR1 SNHLY and CDR2 FYNNEI. With 6 bases removed from V and 10 bases from J, the gap between germline ends came to 13 bases.

The chain employs TRBV19 and TRBJ1-2; TRBD1 matches 10 bases. Per the germline V gene, CDR1 is LNHDA and CDR2 is SQIVND (reference sequence). The V and J ends lost 3 bases and 4 bases, in that order; junction bases with no gene match: 8. CDR3 size: 16 residues. The CDR3 DNA is TGTGCCAGTAGTATCCGTGCCGGGACAGGGGCCTATGGCTACACCTTC. Translated: CASSIRAGTGAYGYTF.

The V call is TRBV29-1, the J call TRBJ2-7, with 7 bases aligning to TRBD2. There are 15 residues in the CDR3. The V and J ends lost 4 bases and 5 bases, in that order; junction bases with no gene match: 14. Germline V gene sequence: CDR1 SQVTM, CDR2 ANQGSEA. The CDR3 is CSVARGGTGSHEQYF. The DNA of the CDR3 is TGCAGCGTTGCCCGGGGAGGGACGGGAAGCCACGAGCAGTACTTC.

The chain employs TRBV30 and TRBJ1-5, with a weak D call TRBD1 (5 bases). V lost 1 base and J 4 bases, leaving 14 bases between the germline ends. The CDR3 consists of 15 residues. CDR1 is GTSNPN, CDR2 SVGIG, per germline (reference sequence). Here the CDR3 reads CAWSDGASGNQPQHF. CDR3 sequence (DNA): TGTGCCTGGAGTGATGGGGCCAGCGGGAATCAGCCCCAGCATTTT.

The chain joins TRBV7-3 to TRBJ2-1; D possibly corresponds to TRBD1 (6 bases). V was clipped by 5 bases and J by 8 bases, with 19 bases between them. The germline V gene encodes CDR1 SGHTA and CDR2 FQGTGA. The CDR3 is 15 residues long. CDR3 DNA: TGTGCCAGCAGCATCCCCGGGACACGCCCTGATGAGCAGTTCTTC. Encoded protein: CASSIPGTRPDEQFF.

The genes are TRBV7-9 and TRBJ2-5, with TRBD2 identical over 7 bases. This CDR3 is 15 amino acids long. Losses at the gene ends were 5 bases for V and 1 base for J; bases not matched to a gene: 7. The germline V gene has CDR1 SEHNR and CDR2 FQNEAQ (reference sequence). CDR3 amino acids: CASSPSSSGQETQYF. The CDR3, as DNA: TGTGCCAGCAGCCCCTCCTCTAGCGGCCAAGAGACCCAGTACTTC.

The CDR3 DNA sequence: TGTGCCAGCAGTACCATTCGGGGAGCCACTGAAGCTTTCTTT. This codes for CASSTIRGATEAFF. The chain links TRBV2 to TRBJ1-1; no clear D gene. The V and J ends lost 5 bases and 4 bases respectively, with 14 bases between them. The CDR3 has 14 amino acids. Germline lookup yields CDR1 SNHLY and CDR2 FYNNEI.

The chain has TRBV28 and TRBJ1-2; 8 nucleotides line up with TRBD1. The junction had 11 bases not matched to a gene; V was cut back by 4 bases and J by 7 bases. The CDR3 loop spans 15 amino acids. In germline, CDR1 is MDHEN, CDR2 SYDVKM. In DNA, the CDR3 is TGTGCCAGCAGTTCCCCCGGGACAGGTACAGGTGGCTACACCTTC. It specifies CASSSPGTGTGGYTF.

The chain has TRBV10-3 and TRBJ2-1; 7 bases fit TRBD1. CDR1 ENHRY and CDR2 SYGVKD come from the germline V gene. CDR3 size: 15 residues. The junction had 7 bases not matched to a gene; V was cut back by 6 bases and J by 2 bases. The CDR3 is CAISDDRAAYNEQFF. The DNA of the CDR3 is TGTGCCATCAGCGATGACAGGGCCGCCTACAATGAGCAGTTCTTC.

A remark on this clone: The junction differs from germline at one of its ends, possibly a read error. The J gene is TRBJ2-2, the V gene TRBV29-1; a possible D gene is TRBD1 (6 bases). From germline, CDR1 is SQVTM and CDR2 ANQGSEA. The CDR3 runs to 15 residues. The CDR3 sequence: CSVEVNRAEPGELFF. CDR3 bases: TGCAGCGTCGAAGTTAACAGGGCTGAGCCCGGGGAGCTGTTTTTT.